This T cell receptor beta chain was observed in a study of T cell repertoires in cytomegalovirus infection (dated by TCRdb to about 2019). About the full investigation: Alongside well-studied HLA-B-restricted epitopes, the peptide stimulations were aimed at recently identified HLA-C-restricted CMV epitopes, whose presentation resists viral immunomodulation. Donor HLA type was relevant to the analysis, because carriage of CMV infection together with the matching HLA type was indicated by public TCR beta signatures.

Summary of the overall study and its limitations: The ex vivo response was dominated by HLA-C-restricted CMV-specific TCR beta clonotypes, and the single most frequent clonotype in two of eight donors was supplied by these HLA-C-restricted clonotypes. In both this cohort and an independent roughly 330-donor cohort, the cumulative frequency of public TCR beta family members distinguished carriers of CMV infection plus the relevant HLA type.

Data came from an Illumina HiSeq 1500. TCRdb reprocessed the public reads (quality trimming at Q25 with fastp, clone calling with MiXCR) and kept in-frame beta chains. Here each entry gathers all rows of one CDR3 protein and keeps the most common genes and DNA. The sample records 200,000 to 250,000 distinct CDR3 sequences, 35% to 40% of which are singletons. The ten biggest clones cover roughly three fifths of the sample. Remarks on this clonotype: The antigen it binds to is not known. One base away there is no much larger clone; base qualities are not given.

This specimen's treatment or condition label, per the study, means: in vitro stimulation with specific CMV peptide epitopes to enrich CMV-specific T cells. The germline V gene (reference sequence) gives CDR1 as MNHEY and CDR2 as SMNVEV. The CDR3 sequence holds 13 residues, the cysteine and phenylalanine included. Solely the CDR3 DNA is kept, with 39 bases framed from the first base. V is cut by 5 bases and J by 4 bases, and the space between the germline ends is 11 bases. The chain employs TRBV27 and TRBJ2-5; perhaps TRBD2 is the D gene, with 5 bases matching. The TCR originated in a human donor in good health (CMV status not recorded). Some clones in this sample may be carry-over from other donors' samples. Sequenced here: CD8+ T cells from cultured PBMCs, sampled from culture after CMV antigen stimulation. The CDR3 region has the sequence CASSNEGGETQYF. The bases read TGTGCCAGCAGTAATGAGGGCGGAGAGACCCAGTACTTC.